Listed below are T cell receptor beta chains from one sample, sequenced in a study of T cell responses to AZD1222 COVID-19 vaccine. Profiling relied on immunoSEQ multiplex PCR, and the TCRdb table lists in-frame clones only, not all of them. The sample consists of some 130,000 clones, approximately 91% of them appearing once. Sequencing was performed on peripheral blood, taken on day 0 of AZD1222 vaccination. These receptors came from an adult in good health. The CDR3 runs from the conserved cysteine through the conserved F or W. The D gene is left open where the match is weak. Size tells how often a clone was seen (once, few, many) or the class of an expanded clone, and some rows leave it out.

clone_size: NA
d_call: NA
j_call: TRBJ1-5
v_call: TRBV6-5
cdr3_nt: TGTGCCAGCTCGGGGCTGTACAATCAGCCCCAGCATTTT
cdr3_aa: CASSGLYNQPQHF

clone_size: NA
d_call: NA
j_call: TRBJ2-1
v_call: TRBV7-3
cdr3_nt: TGTGCCAGCAGCACCGCAGGGGCGAATGAGCAGTTCTTC
cdr3_aa: CASSTAGANEQFF

clone_size: NA
d_call: TRBD1
j_call: TRBJ2-7
v_call: TRBV19
cdr3_nt: TGTGCCAGTAGTAGGCCAGGGGGCGGCTACGAGCAGTACTTC
cdr3_aa: CASSRPGGGYEQYF

clone_size: NA
d_call: NA
j_call: TRBJ1-2
v_call: TRBV12-3/TRBV12-4
cdr3_nt: TGTGCCAGCAGCCCCCTTTATGAGGGCTACACCTTC
cdr3_aa: CASSPLYEGYTF

clone_size: NA
d_call: NA
j_call: TRBJ1-2
v_call: TRBV14
cdr3_nt: TGTGCCAGCAGCCAAGAGCGAAGAGGTGGCTACACCTTC
cdr3_aa: CASSQERRGGYTF

clone_size: NA
d_call: NA
j_call: TRBJ2-1
v_call: TRBV6-5
cdr3_nt: TGTGCCACCTCGTTTCGCCACAATGAGCAGTTCTTC
cdr3_aa: CATSFRHNEQFF

clone_size: NA
d_call: TRBD1
j_call: TRBJ2-2
v_call: TRBV7-2
cdr3_nt: TGTGCCAGCAGCCCGGGACAGAGGAACACCGGGGAGCTGTTTTTT
cdr3_aa: CASSPGQRNTGELFF

clone_size: few
d_call: NA
j_call: TRBJ2-7
v_call: TRBV6-5
cdr3_nt: TGTGCCAGCAGGCGACTTAGGGGCGAGCAGTACTTC
cdr3_aa: CASRRLRGEQYF

clone_size: NA
d_call: NA
j_call: TRBJ1-2
v_call: TRBV9
cdr3_nt: TGTGCCAGCAGCCCATGGGATTCTCGGGGCTACACCTTC
cdr3_aa: CASSPWDSRGYTF

clone_size: NA
d_call: NA
j_call: TRBJ1-2
v_call: TRBV7-9
cdr3_nt: TGTGCCAGCAGCTTAGCGTTGTCAGAAAGACTTTATGGCTACACCTTC
cdr3_aa: CASSLALSERLYGYTF

clone_size: NA
d_call: NA
j_call: TRBJ1-5
v_call: TRBV10-3
cdr3_nt: TGTGCCATCAGTGATGGCGGGCATCAGCCCCAGCATTTT
cdr3_aa: CAISDGGHQPQHF

clone_size: few
d_call: NA
j_call: TRBJ1-3
v_call: TRBV5-1
cdr3_nt: TGCGCCAGCAGCTTGGGTGGAGAAAACACCATATATTTT
cdr3_aa: CASSLGGENTIYF

clone_size: NA
d_call: NA
j_call: TRBJ2-3
v_call: TRBV7-6
cdr3_nt: TGTGCCAGCAGCTTAGATGGGGGGGCAGGAGGCACAGATACGCAGTATTTT
cdr3_aa: CASSLDGGAGGTDTQYF

clone_size: NA
d_call: NA
j_call: TRBJ2-7
v_call: TRBV20-1
cdr3_nt: TGCAGTGCTAGTGCAGGGGATTCCTTACGAGGGCAGTACTTC
cdr3_aa: CSASAGDSLRGQYF

clone_size: NA
d_call: NA
j_call: TRBJ1-2
v_call: TRBV6-6
cdr3_nt: TGTGCCAGCAGCAAACAGGATAACTATGGCTACACCTTC
cdr3_aa: CASSKQDNYGYTF

clone_size: NA
d_call: NA
j_call: TRBJ1-3
v_call: TRBV11-2
cdr3_nt: TGTGCCAGCAGCCTAGGGGTCTTCTCTGGAAACACCATATATTTT
cdr3_aa: CASSLGVFSGNTIYF

clone_size: NA
d_call: TRBD2
j_call: TRBJ2-1
v_call: TRBV4-1
cdr3_nt: TGCGCCAGCAGCCAACTAGGGACTAGTCCCTACAATGAGCAGTTCTTC
cdr3_aa: CASSQLGTSPYNEQFF

clone_size: few
d_call: NA
j_call: TRBJ1-1
v_call: TRBV20-1
cdr3_nt: TGCAGTGCTCTATTCCAACAAGAAGCTTTCTTT
cdr3_aa: CSALFQQEAFF

clone_size: few
d_call: NA
j_call: TRBJ1-5
v_call: TRBV2
cdr3_nt: TGTGCCAGCAGCCTAGGGGTTGGCAATCAGCCCCAGCATTTT
cdr3_aa: CASSLGVGNQPQHF

clone_size: NA
d_call: NA
j_call: TRBJ2-7
v_call: TRBV12-3/TRBV12-4
cdr3_nt: TGTGCCAGCAGTTTCTTCTCCCACGAGCAGTACTTC
cdr3_aa: CASSFFSHEQYF

clone_size: NA
d_call: NA
j_call: TRBJ1-1
v_call: TRBV12-5
cdr3_nt: TGTGCTAGTGGTTTGGAGTTGATAAGGAACACTGAAGCTTTCTTT
cdr3_aa: CASGLELIRNTEAFF

clone_size: NA
d_call: TRBD1
j_call: TRBJ2-7
v_call: TRBV5-1
cdr3_nt: TGCGCCAGCAGCTTGTTGGGACAGAGCTCCTACGAGCAGTACTTC
cdr3_aa: CASSLLGQSSYEQYF

clone_size: once
d_call: NA
j_call: TRBJ1-6
v_call: TRBV7-9
cdr3_nt: TGTGCCAGCAGCACGGGGCTGGGTGATTCACCCCTCCACTTT
cdr3_aa: CASSTGLGDSPLHF

clone_size: NA
d_call: NA
j_call: TRBJ1-1
v_call: TRBV2
cdr3_nt: TGTGCCAGCTCCGCCGAGGAGGCTGGGCGTGGGACTGAAGCTTTCTTT
cdr3_aa: CASSAEEAGRGTEAFF

clone_size: NA
d_call: NA
j_call: TRBJ2-4
v_call: TRBV6-6
cdr3_nt: TGTGCCAGCAGTTACTCATCCATTCAGTACTTC
cdr3_aa: CASSYSSIQYF

clone_size: few
d_call: NA
j_call: TRBJ1-3
v_call: TRBV12-3/TRBV12-4
cdr3_nt: TGTGCCAGCAGTTTTACGGCAGGAAACACCATATATTTT
cdr3_aa: CASSFTAGNTIYF

clone_size: NA
d_call: TRBD1
j_call: TRBJ1-5
v_call: TRBV7-2
cdr3_nt: TGTGCCAGCAGCTCGAGGACAGGGAACGGACAGCCCCAGCATTTT
cdr3_aa: CASSSRTGNGQPQHF

clone_size: NA
d_call: NA
j_call: TRBJ1-1
v_call: TRBV7-6
cdr3_nt: TGTGCCAGCAGCTTAGGGGTATTCAACACTGAAGCTTTCTTT
cdr3_aa: CASSLGVFNTEAFF

clone_size: once
d_call: NA
j_call: TRBJ2-7
v_call: TRBV7-9
cdr3_nt: TGTGCCAGCAGCTCGACAGGTAATACCTACGAGCAGTACTTC
cdr3_aa: CASSSTGNTYEQYF

clone_size: once
d_call: TRBD1
j_call: TRBJ1-4
v_call: TRBV25-1
cdr3_nt: TGTGCCAGCAGTTCCCAAAGACCCGACAGGGGGGAACTGTTTTTT
cdr3_aa: CASSSQRPDRGELFF

clone_size: NA
d_call: NA
j_call: TRBJ2-1
v_call: TRBV5-4
cdr3_nt: TGTGCCAGCAGCTTTTGGGAGTACAATGAGCAGTTCTTC
cdr3_aa: CASSFWEYNEQFF

clone_size: NA
d_call: TRBD2
j_call: TRBJ2-2
v_call: TRBV7-2
cdr3_nt: TGTGCCAGCAGCTTGACTAGCGGGGGACATTCGAACACCGGGGAGCTGTTTTTT
cdr3_aa: CASSLTSGGHSNTGELFF

clone_size: NA
d_call: NA
j_call: TRBJ1-1
v_call: TRBV6-2/TRBV6-3
cdr3_nt: TGTGCCAGCAGTTACTCGAACCGGAGGGCAGAAGCTTTCTTT
cdr3_aa: CASSYSNRRAEAFF

clone_size: NA
d_call: TRBD1
j_call: TRBJ1-1
v_call: TRBV2
cdr3_nt: TGTGCCACCACGGGACAGTACACTGAAGCTTTCTTT
cdr3_aa: CATTGQYTEAFF

clone_size: NA
d_call: NA
j_call: TRBJ2-5
v_call: TRBV11-2
cdr3_nt: TGTGCCAGCAGCTTAGGGGGGTGGACAACCCAAGAGACCCAGTACTTC
cdr3_aa: CASSLGGWTTQETQYF

clone_size: NA
d_call: NA
j_call: TRBJ1-2
v_call: TRBV27
cdr3_nt: TGTGCCAGCAGTCCGCAGATCCTGTACTATGGCTACACCTTC
cdr3_aa: CASSPQILYYGYTF

clone_size: NA
d_call: NA
j_call: TRBJ1-4
v_call: TRBV14
cdr3_nt: TGTGCCAGCAGCCAGTACCGACAGAGCACCAATGAAAAACTGTTTTTT
cdr3_aa: CASSQYRQSTNEKLFF

clone_size: NA
d_call: TRBD1
j_call: TRBJ2-7
v_call: TRBV27
cdr3_nt: TGTGCCAGCAGTTCCCGGGACAGGGTCGAGCAGTACTTC
cdr3_aa: CASSSRDRVEQYF

clone_size: NA
d_call: NA
j_call: TRBJ1-2
v_call: TRBV6-6
cdr3_nt: TGTGCCAGCAGTTACGATGGCTACACCTTC
cdr3_aa: CASSYDGYTF